What follows are 18 T cell receptor beta chains derived from one specimen sequenced in a study of cytomegalovirus exposure and HLA in healthy donors. PCR was performed using 60 Vbeta and 13 Jbeta primers. Assay used: immunoSEQ multiplex PCR; TCRdb lists only in-frame clones, some missing. The table includes approximately 150,000 clones, about 85% detected once. The sample comprised PBMCs. These receptors were obtained from a young man in good health and CMV-seropositive.

This rearrangement joins TRBV29-1 to TRBJ2-3; D ambiguous. Trimming took off 3 bases at V and 6 bases at J, with 10 bases between the two ends. Germline-derived CDR1 and CDR2 are SQVTM and ANQGSEA. The CDR3 extends over 12 amino acids. CDR3 in DNA: TGCAGCGTTGAGTACTACCCCGATACGCAGTATTTT. The encoded protein is CSVEYYPDTQYF.

The genes are TRBV4-3 and TRBJ2-2; 7 positions agree with TRBD1. The germline gives CDR1 LGHNA, CDR2 YSLEER. The CDR3 runs to 14 residues. J gave up 8 bases and V 3 bases, and 6 bases lay outside the gene matches. DNA of the CDR3: TGCGCCAGCAGCCATACTACAGGGGCTGGGGAGCTGTTTTTT. Translation: CASSHTTGAGELFF.

The V and J genes are TRBV6-5 and TRBJ1-1, with D perhaps matching TRBD1 (5 bases). V shed 1 base and J shed 1 base, with 10 bases lying between them. CDR3 size: 15 residues. Germline values: CDR1 MNHEY, CDR2 SVGAGI. CDR3 amino acids: CASSYFSGGNTEAFF. CDR3 DNA sequence: TGTGCCAGCAGTTACTTCTCCGGGGGGAACACTGAAGCTTTCTTT.

This clone has just a few counts. This chain joins TRBV19 and TRBJ2-2; no clear D gene. Trimming shortened V by 3 bases and J by 7 bases, and 12 bases separated the two germline ends. The germline V gene encodes CDR1 LNHDA and CDR2 SQIVND (reference sequence). This CDR3 has 14 amino acids. Written as DNA, the CDR3 is TGTGCCAGTAGTATTACTCCAGGTGGCGGGGAGCTGTTTTTT. The encoded protein is CASSITPGGGELFF.

This clone has only one observation. V usage is TRBV5-1 and J usage is TRBJ2-1, with 10 nucleotides matching TRBD2. The CDR3 spans 16 residues. Germline V gene data show CDR1 as SGHRS and CDR2 as YFSETQ. Trimming at V came to 4 bases and at J to 4 bases, leaving 8 bases not matched to a gene. CDR3 sequence reads: CASSPSGSGGYNEQFF. The CDR3 DNA is TGCGCCAGCAGCCCCTCTGGTAGCGGGGGGTACAATGAGCAGTTCTTC.

The chain links TRBV7-9 to TRBJ2-5; 9 bases align to TRBD1. The J call is uncertain, as TRBJ2-7 better fits the DNA end. The CDR3 is 16 amino acids. Per the germline V gene, CDR1 is SEHNR and CDR2 is FQNEAQ (reference sequence). CDR3 bases: TGTGCCAGCAGCCCGAGACGGGGACAGGGTTCCTACGAGCAGTACTTC. This codes for CASSPRRGQGSYEQYF.

A word on this clone: Germline and junction disagree at one end, which may indicate a read error. The chain employs TRBV7-9 and TRBJ1-2, with 10 bases that match TRBD1. This CDR3 has 16 amino acids. Per germline, CDR1 SEHNR and CDR2 FQNEAQ (reference sequence). The CDR3 DNA follows: TGTTCCAGCAGCATTGCCGGGACAGGGGCGAAGCAGGGCTACACCTTC. It translates to CSSSIAGTGAKQGYTF.

The chain is built from TRBV2 and TRBJ2-3; 8 bases line up with TRBD2. This CDR3 region has 12 residues. Unmatched junction bases numbered 4, after V lost 6 bases and J lost 8 bases. Germline assignment: CDR1 SNHLY and CDR2 FYNNEI. The CDR3 coding sequence is TGTGCCAGCAGCGGGACTAGTGGTACGCAGTATTTT. This sequence encodes CASSGTSGTQYF.

This clone was counted once. The gene calls are TRBV4-3 and TRBJ2-6; possible D gene TRBD2, 6 bases. The germline V gene has CDR1 LGHNA and CDR2 YSLEER. This CDR3 contains 18 residues. V was trimmed by 4 bases and J by 2 bases, leaving 18 bases between them. As DNA, the CDR3 is TGCGCCAGCAGCCCCAAGGGAGGCGGCTTAGCTGGGGCCAACGTCCTGACTTTC. Its translation: CASSPKGGGLAGANVLTF.

The chain uses TRBV7-3 and TRBJ2-1, with 9 nucleotides matching TRBD1. In germline, CDR1 is SGHTA, CDR2 FQGTGA. The V gene end was trimmed by 5 bases and the J gene end by 5 bases; junction bases not matched to a gene: 10. The length of the CDR3 is 16 residues. CDR3 in amino acids: CASSDYGTGRHNEQFF. The DNA for the CDR3 is TGTGCCAGCAGCGACTACGGGACAGGGAGACACAATGAGCAGTTCTTC.

This clone appeared a few times. V usage is TRBV5-1 and J usage is TRBJ2-1; D is uncertain. Between the trimmed V and J ends, which lost 0 bases and 1 base, there was a span of 8 bases. This CDR3 is built from 15 residues. From germline, CDR1 is SGHRS and CDR2 YFSETQ. DNA for the CDR3: TGCGCCAGCAGCTTGGGGCTAGGTTCCTACAATGAGCAGTTCTTC. Its translation: CASSLGLGSYNEQFF.

The rearrangement links TRBV2 to TRBJ2-2, with TRBD2 identical over 9 bases. The V segment lost 6 bases and the J segment 7 bases; nucleotides outside the gene matches: 12. CDR1 is SNHLY, CDR2 FYNNEI, per germline. The CDR3 loop spans 16 amino acids. The CDR3 bases are TGTGCCAGCAGGACCTCGCGGGAGGGCCTCGGCGGGGAGCTGTTTTTT. Protein sequence: CASRTSREGLGGELFF.

J is TRBJ2-5 and V is TRBV10-3; D possibly corresponds to TRBD1 (6 bases). The last part of the DNA fits TRBJ2-7 better; the J call may be wrong. The germline CDR1 and CDR2 sequences are ENHRY and SYGVKD. This CDR3 has 13 amino acids. The CDR3 region has the DNA TGTGCCATCAGTCCGGGACAATTTTTCGAGCAGTACTTC. Residues: CAISPGQFFEQYF.

This clone has just a few counts. J is TRBJ2-6 and V is TRBV2; D perhaps matches TRBD1 (5 bases). Looked up from germline, CDR1 is SNHLY and CDR2 is FYNNEI. The V end was cut by 7 bases, the J end by 3 bases, with 7 bases between. The CDR3 runs 13 residues. As DNA, the CDR3 is TGTGCCAGCAACAGGTTTGGGGCCAACGTCCTGACTTTC. Its translation: CASNRFGANVLTF.

This chain joins TRBV11-3 and TRBJ1-5, with 7 bases that match TRBD1. The V segment lost 4 bases and the J segment 2 bases; nucleotides outside the gene matches: 20. CDR3 size: 20 residues. Germline V gene data show CDR1 as SGHNT and CDR2 as YENEEA. The CDR3 DNA is TGTGCCAGCAGCTCTAGCCCGGGACAGCGAGGCAGAAGGGGCAATCAGCCCCAGCATTTT. Residues: CASSSSPGQRGRRGNQPQHF.

This chain joins TRBV14 and TRBJ2-1; possible D gene TRBD2, 5 bases. The CDR3 consists of 15 residues. Germline-derived CDR1 and CDR2 are SGHDN and FVKESK. Trimming cost V 2 bases and J 8 bases, with 16 bases left between them. The CDR3 DNA is TGTGCCAGCAGCCAAATACTCACGTTCGGGGATGAGCAGTTCTTC. Translated, it gives CASSQILTFGDEQFF.

V gene TRBV7-9 combines with J gene TRBJ1-2, with a weak D call TRBD1 (6 bases). V shed 5 bases and J shed 2 bases, with 12 bases lying between them. This CDR3 has 14 amino acids. Per germline, CDR1 SEHNR and CDR2 FQNEAQ (reference sequence). The CDR3 DNA sequence: TGTGCCAGCAGCCACAGGACAGTCAACTATGGCTACACCTTC. It is translated as CASSHRTVNYGYTF. Full variable domain (outside the CDR3, taken from reference TRBV7-9 and TRBJ1-2): DTGVSQNPRHKITKRGQNVTFRCDPISEHNRLYWYRQTLGQGPEFLTYFQNEAQLEKSRLLSDRFSAERPKGSFSTLEIQRTEQGDSAMYLCASSHRTVNYGYTFGSGTRLTVV.

The chain recombines TRBV19 with TRBJ1-2, with TRBD1 matching over 10 bases. The CDR3 length is 12 residues. With 8 bases clipped from V and 8 bases from J, the junction kept 5 bases outside the gene matches. Per the germline V gene, CDR1 is LNHDA and CDR2 is SQIVND (reference sequence). CDR3 sequence: CASSTGGRGYTF. The CDR3 nucleotides read TGTGCCAGTTCGACAGGGGGCCGGGGCTACACCTTC.